The 4 T cell receptor beta chains below come from one sample, sequenced in a study of technical replicates of blood from a few donors. Repertoires were generated with immunoSEQ multiplex PCR, while TCRdb's copy carries only in-frame clones and drops some. The repertoire holds about 76,000 clones, with 80% to 90% as singletons. Input material: PBMCs. The receptors were sampled from a human donor in good health. Some clones in this sample may be carry-over from other donors' samples.

The chain combines TRBV11-2 with TRBJ2-5; 7 nucleotides match TRBD2. Germline V gene sequence: CDR1 SGHAT, CDR2 FQNNGV. The length of the CDR3 is 14 residues. The trim removed 2 bases at V and 9 bases at J, leaving 9 bases unmatched. The CDR3 coding sequence is TGTGCCAGCAGCTTAAGTGCAGGGAGCGGGGCCCAGTACTTC. It is translated as CASSLSAGSGAQYF.

The V and J genes are TRBV7-2 and TRBJ2-1; 7 bases are a match to TRBD2. The germline V gene has CDR1 SGHTA and CDR2 FQGNSA. The CDR3 covers 14 residues. Germline trimming cut 3 bases from V and 8 bases from J; bases unmatched to any gene: 7. The CDR3 sequence: CASSFAAGRDEQFF. CDR3 nucleotides: TGTGCCAGCAGCTTTGCAGCGGGGAGGGATGAGCAGTTCTTC. The full variable domain, rest sourced from reference TRBV7-2 and TRBJ2-1, is GAGVSQSPSNKVTEKGKDVELRCDPISGHTALYWYRQSLGQGLEFLIYFQGNSAPDKSGLPSDRFSAERTGGSVSTLTIQRTQQEDSAVYLCASSFAAGRDEQFFGPGTRLTVL.

CDR3 nucleotide sequence: TGCGCCAGCAGCGTGACAGGGATCTCCTACGAGCAGTACTTC. Amino acid sequence: CASSVTGISYEQYF. The genes are TRBV5-1 and TRBJ2-7, with 7 bases fitting TRBD1. The CDR3 consists of 14 residues. Germline loops: CDR1 SGHRS, CDR2 YFSETQ. Trimming took 4 bases from V and 0 from J; bases not matched to a gene: 4.

The chain combines TRBV4-2 with TRBJ2-7; 8 bases match TRBD2. This CDR3 has 16 residues. The germline gives CDR1 LGHNA, CDR2 YNFKEQ. With V trimmed by 4 bases and J by 4 bases, 12 bases remained unmatched. CDR3 sequence reads: CASSPRLAGGGYEQYF. The DNA of the CDR3 is TGTGCCAGCAGCCCGAGACTAGCCGGGGGGGGGTACGAGCAGTACTTC.